A selection of T cell receptor beta chains follows, all from one sample in a study of metastatic and nonmetastatic thyroid tumors. TCRdb ran MiXCR on the PCR reads. The table lists about 22,000 clones, about 17% of them singletons. Sample: adjacent normal tissue. The receptors here all came from a male donor with papillary thyroid cancer or a benign thyroid nodule (not recorded which). Some clones in this sample may be carry-over from other donors' samples. Each CDR3 is given with its conserved first and last residue. The D gene is left open where the match is weak. Rows give clone size only sometimes, using once, few, many, or a class for an expanded clone.

d_call: .; j_call: TRBJ2-3; clone_size: .; v_call: TRBV6-1; cdr3_nt: TGTGCCAGCAGCCTTAGTCGACTAGATACGCAGTATTTT; cdr3_aa: CASSLSRLDTQYF
d_call: .; j_call: TRBJ2-7; clone_size: .; v_call: TRBV14; cdr3_nt: TGTGCCAGCAGCCAATTCGGCTACGAGCAATACTTC; cdr3_aa: CASSQFGYEQYF
d_call: TRBD1; j_call: TRBJ1-4; clone_size: .; v_call: TRBV5-6; cdr3_nt: TGTGCCAGCAGCGAACAGGGGGCGCTCGAAAAACTGTTTTTT; cdr3_aa: CASSEQGALEKLFF
d_call: TRBD2; j_call: TRBJ2-3; clone_size: .; v_call: TRBV3-1; cdr3_nt: TGTGCCAGCAGCCAGTGGGGGGGTGCGGGGGAAAGCACAGATACGCAGTATTTT; cdr3_aa: CASSQWGGAGESTDTQYF
d_call: TRBD1; j_call: TRBJ1-1; clone_size: .; v_call: TRBV5-1; cdr3_nt: TGCGCCAGCAGCTTGGTACGGCAGGGGGACACTGAAGCTTTCTTT; cdr3_aa: CASSLVRQGDTEAFF
d_call: TRBD2; j_call: TRBJ2-3; clone_size: many; v_call: TRBV5-1; cdr3_nt: TGCGCCAGCAGCTTGGAGTGGGCGGGGGGCCAGGGAACAGATACGCAGTATTTT; cdr3_aa: CASSLEWAGGQGTDTQYF
d_call: TRBD1; j_call: TRBJ2-1; clone_size: medium-sized; v_call: TRBV12-3/TRBV12-4; cdr3_nt: TGTGCCAGCAGTCCGGAAACAGGGGGCACCTACAATGAGCAGTTCTTC; cdr3_aa: CASSPETGGTYNEQFF
d_call: .; j_call: TRBJ2-3; clone_size: many; v_call: TRBV5-6; cdr3_nt: TGTGCCAGCAGCTTCCCCAGGGGAACAGATACGCAGTATTTT; cdr3_aa: CASSFPRGTDTQYF
d_call: .; j_call: TRBJ2-5; clone_size: many; v_call: TRBV6-1; cdr3_nt: TGTGCCAGCAGTGAAGGCCCACATCCCAGGGGAACCCAGTACTTC; cdr3_aa: CASSEGPHPRGTQYF
d_call: .; j_call: TRBJ1-2; clone_size: many; v_call: TRBV2; cdr3_nt: TGTGCCAGCCGGGGCCGAGGCTATGGCTACACCTTC; cdr3_aa: CASRGRGYGYTF
d_call: .; j_call: TRBJ2-5; clone_size: .; v_call: TRBV6-5; cdr3_nt: TGTGCCAGCAGTTACCTGTCCTACGAGCTAGAGGCCCAGTACTTC; cdr3_aa: CASSYLSYELEAQYF
d_call: .; j_call: TRBJ2-2; clone_size: few; v_call: TRBV12-3/TRBV12-4; cdr3_nt: TGTGCCAGCAGTATTTCCGGGGTCACCGGGGAGCCGTTTTTT; cdr3_aa: CASSISGVTGEPFF
d_call: .; j_call: TRBJ2-7; clone_size: few; v_call: TRBV12-3/TRBV12-4; cdr3_nt: TGTGCCAGCAGGGAATCGATAGGGCACGAGCAGTACTTC; cdr3_aa: CASRESIGHEQYF
d_call: TRBD1; j_call: TRBJ1-2; clone_size: medium-sized; v_call: TRBV2; cdr3_nt: TGTGCCGCCGGGGACAGGGGGTCCGGCTACACCTTC; cdr3_aa: CAAGDRGSGYTF
d_call: .; j_call: TRBJ1-2; clone_size: .; v_call: TRBV20-1; cdr3_nt: TGCAGTGCTAGTCACCATGTCAGGGACGGACCTGGCTACACCTTC; cdr3_aa: CSASHHVRDGPGYTF
d_call: TRBD1; j_call: TRBJ2-1; clone_size: medium-sized; v_call: TRBV5-1; cdr3_nt: TGCGCCAGCAGCTTGGAGTGGGACAGATTTTTCAATGAGCAGTTCTTC; cdr3_aa: CASSLEWDRFFNEQFF
d_call: TRBD1; j_call: TRBJ1-2; clone_size: few; v_call: TRBV12-3/TRBV12-4; cdr3_nt: TGTGCCAGCAGTTTAAAGGGCCCCCCAACAGGGGACGGCTACACCTTC; cdr3_aa: CASSLKGPPTGDGYTF
d_call: .; j_call: TRBJ2-7; clone_size: few; v_call: TRBV7-2; cdr3_nt: TGTGCCAGCAGCCCACAGAACTACGAGCAGTACTTC; cdr3_aa: CASSPQNYEQYF
d_call: .; j_call: TRBJ1-2; clone_size: many; v_call: TRBV7-3; cdr3_nt: TGTGCCAGCAGCTTAGTACCGTCGGGATATGGCTACACCTTC; cdr3_aa: CASSLVPSGYGYTF
d_call: TRBD1; j_call: TRBJ1-3; clone_size: many; v_call: TRBV9; cdr3_nt: TGTGCCAGCAGCGTAGGGCAGGGGGCTGGAAACACCATATATTTT; cdr3_aa: CASSVGQGAGNTIYF
d_call: .; j_call: TRBJ1-1; clone_size: many; v_call: TRBV14; cdr3_nt: TGTGCCAGCAGTCAGGGTGGCGCTGAAGCTTTCTTT; cdr3_aa: CASSQGGAEAFF
d_call: .; j_call: TRBJ2-2; clone_size: many; v_call: TRBV5-1; cdr3_nt: TGCGCCAGCAAGTCGGCAGGGTTCAACACCGGGGAGCTGTTTTTT; cdr3_aa: CASKSAGFNTGELFF
d_call: .; j_call: TRBJ1-1; clone_size: .; v_call: TRBV28; cdr3_nt: TGTGTCAGCAGTTTACCGACAGTGGGAACTGAAGCTTTCTTT; cdr3_aa: CVSSLPTVGTEAFF
d_call: TRBD2; j_call: TRBJ2-3; clone_size: many; v_call: TRBV19; cdr3_nt: TGTGCCAGTAGACCGGGGACTAGCGGGAGATTTAGAAACACAGATACGCAGTATTTT; cdr3_aa: CASRPGTSGRFRNTDTQYF
d_call: TRBD2; j_call: TRBJ2-7; clone_size: many; v_call: TRBV20-1; cdr3_nt: TGCAGTGCTGATAGCGGGGGATCCTACGAGCAGTACTTC; cdr3_aa: CSADSGGSYEQYF
d_call: .; j_call: TRBJ2-5; clone_size: .; v_call: TRBV5-1; cdr3_nt: TGCGCCAGCAGCTTGGAACACGACAGGTGCGCAGAGACCCAGTACTTC; cdr3_aa: CASSLEHDRCAETQYF
d_call: .; j_call: TRBJ1-2; clone_size: medium-sized; v_call: TRBV6-1; cdr3_nt: TGTGCCAGCAGTGAATACGGGACCGGGGGGCGAGGCTACACCTTC; cdr3_aa: CASSEYGTGGRGYTF
d_call: .; j_call: TRBJ1-1; clone_size: few; v_call: TRBV19; cdr3_nt: TGTGTCAGTAGCTTATTCTCCGACGGGGGCACTGAAGCTTTCTTT; cdr3_aa: CVSSLFSDGGTEAFF
d_call: .; j_call: TRBJ1-1; clone_size: medium-sized; v_call: TRBV6-1; cdr3_nt: TGTGCCAGCAGTGAAGGGACGATGAACACTGAAGCTTTCTTT; cdr3_aa: CASSEGTMNTEAFF
d_call: .; j_call: TRBJ2-3; clone_size: many; v_call: TRBV4-1; cdr3_nt: TGCGCCAGCAGCCCGGACCTCAGGATCCGAGATACGCAGTATTTT; cdr3_aa: CASSPDLRIRDTQYF
d_call: .; j_call: TRBJ2-1; clone_size: many; v_call: TRBV2; cdr3_nt: TGTGCCAGCATACGAATTAGCTCCTACAATGAGCAGTTCTTC; cdr3_aa: CASIRISSYNEQFF
d_call: .; j_call: TRBJ2-1; clone_size: .; v_call: TRBV12-3/TRBV12-4; cdr3_nt: TGTGCCAGCAGTTTAGTTTTTGAGCAGTTCTTC; cdr3_aa: CASSLVFEQFF
d_call: .; j_call: TRBJ1-6; clone_size: .; v_call: TRBV19; cdr3_nt: TGTGCCAGTAGTATGAGCCTAAACAATTCACCCCTCCACTTT; cdr3_aa: CASSMSLNNSPLHF
d_call: .; j_call: TRBJ1-1; clone_size: .; v_call: TRBV4-2; cdr3_nt: TGTGCCAGCAGCCAATTGGGTGGCGGCACTGAAGCTTTCTTT; cdr3_aa: CASSQLGGGTEAFF
d_call: TRBD2; j_call: TRBJ2-5; clone_size: many; v_call: TRBV19; cdr3_nt: TGTGCCAGTAGTATAACTAGCGGGGGCCAAGAGACCCAGTACTTC; cdr3_aa: CASSITSGGQETQYF
d_call: .; j_call: TRBJ1-2; clone_size: .; v_call: TRBV10-2; cdr3_nt: TGCGCCAGCAGTGAGAACAGTGCTGGGTTAGTAGGCTACACCTTC; cdr3_aa: CASSENSAGLVGYTF
d_call: .; j_call: TRBJ2-3; clone_size: many; v_call: TRBV5-4; cdr3_nt: TGTGCCAGCGGGGTGGGACCGAGCACAGATACGCAGTATTTT; cdr3_aa: CASGVGPSTDTQYF
d_call: .; j_call: TRBJ2-7; clone_size: many; v_call: TRBV30; cdr3_nt: TGTGCCTGGAGTAGGCAGGGAGTGACCTACGAGCAGTACTTC; cdr3_aa: CAWSRQGVTYEQYF
d_call: .; j_call: TRBJ2-7; clone_size: once; v_call: TRBV20-1; cdr3_nt: TGCAGTGCCAGGTCACAGTCCTACGAGAAGTACTTC; cdr3_aa: CSARSQSYEKYF
d_call: .; j_call: TRBJ2-5; clone_size: .; v_call: TRBV2; cdr3_nt: TGTGCCAGCAGTGAAAGGTCGCTAGCTGGGAAGACCCAGTACTTC; cdr3_aa: CASSERSLAGKTQYF